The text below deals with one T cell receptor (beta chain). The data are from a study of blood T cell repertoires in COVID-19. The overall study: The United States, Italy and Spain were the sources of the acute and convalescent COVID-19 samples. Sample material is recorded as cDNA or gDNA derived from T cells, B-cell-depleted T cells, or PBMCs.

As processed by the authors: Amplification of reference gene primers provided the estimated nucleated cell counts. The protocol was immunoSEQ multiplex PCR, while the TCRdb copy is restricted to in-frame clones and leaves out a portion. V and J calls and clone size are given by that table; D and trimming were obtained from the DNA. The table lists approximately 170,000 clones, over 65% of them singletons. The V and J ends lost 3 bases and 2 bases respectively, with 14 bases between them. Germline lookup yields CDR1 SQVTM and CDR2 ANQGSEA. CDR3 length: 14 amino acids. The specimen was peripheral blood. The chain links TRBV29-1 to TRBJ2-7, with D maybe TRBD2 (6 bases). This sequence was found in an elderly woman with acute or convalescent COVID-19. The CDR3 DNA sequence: TGCAGCGTTGATTTGGGAGGTCCCACCTACGAGCAGTACTTC. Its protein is CSVDLGGPTYEQYF.